This TCR beta chain was documented in a study of blood T cell repertoires in COVID-19. Study overall: Samples of COVID-19 (acute and convalescent) were obtained from the United States, Italy and Spain. PBMCs, B-cell-depleted T cells, or T cells were the source of the cDNA or gDNA that made up the material.

This clone has a single count. Under the authors' procedure: Amplifying reference gene primers gave estimates of nucleated cell counts. Only in-frame clones appear in the TCRdb table, and some are missing; sequencing was by immunoSEQ multiplex PCR. V and J calls and clone size come straight from that table; D and trimming were deduced from the DNA. The sample has some 99,000 clones, around four fifths seen once. This CDR3 is 16 amino acids long. J gave up 9 bases and V 1 base, and 7 bases lay outside the gene matches. Per the germline V gene, CDR1 is MNHEY and CDR2 is SMNVEV (reference sequence). The material sequenced was peripheral blood. The chain couples TRBV27 to TRBJ1-6; TRBD1 agrees at 9 bases. The TCR was taken from an older woman with acute or convalescent COVID-19. CDR3 bases: TGTGCCAGCAGTTTATTCATGGGACAGGGTGGTTCACCCCTCCACTTT. It encodes CASSLFMGQGGSPLHF.